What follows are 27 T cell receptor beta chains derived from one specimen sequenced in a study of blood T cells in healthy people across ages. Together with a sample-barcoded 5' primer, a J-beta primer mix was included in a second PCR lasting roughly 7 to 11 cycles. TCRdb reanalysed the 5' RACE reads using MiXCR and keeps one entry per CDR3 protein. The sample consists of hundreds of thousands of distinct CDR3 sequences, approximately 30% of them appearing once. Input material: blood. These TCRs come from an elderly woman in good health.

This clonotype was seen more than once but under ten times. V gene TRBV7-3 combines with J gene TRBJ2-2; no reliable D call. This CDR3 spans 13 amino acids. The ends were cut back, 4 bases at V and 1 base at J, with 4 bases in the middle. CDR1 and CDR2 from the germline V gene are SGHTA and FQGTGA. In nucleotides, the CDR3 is TGTGCCAGCAGCTCCCGGAACACCGGGGAGCTGTTTTTT. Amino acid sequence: CASSSRNTGELFF.

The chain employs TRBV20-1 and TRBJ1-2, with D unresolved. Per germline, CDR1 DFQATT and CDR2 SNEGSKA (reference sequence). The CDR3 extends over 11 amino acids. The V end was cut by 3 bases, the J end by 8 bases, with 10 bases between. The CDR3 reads CSAREGYGYTF. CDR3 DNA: TGCAGTGCTAGGGAGGGTTACGGCTACACCTTC.

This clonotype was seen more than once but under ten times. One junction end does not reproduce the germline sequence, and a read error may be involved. The CDR3 sequence: CASSQDSRDSGVVF. DNA for the CDR3: TGTGCCAGCAGCCAAGATTCTCGGGACAGTGGGGTTGTCTTC. The chain employs TRBV3-1 and TRBJ2-1; 7 nucleotides align to TRBD1. Germline V CDR1 and CDR2: LGHDT, YNNKEL (reference sequence). This CDR3 has 14 amino acids.

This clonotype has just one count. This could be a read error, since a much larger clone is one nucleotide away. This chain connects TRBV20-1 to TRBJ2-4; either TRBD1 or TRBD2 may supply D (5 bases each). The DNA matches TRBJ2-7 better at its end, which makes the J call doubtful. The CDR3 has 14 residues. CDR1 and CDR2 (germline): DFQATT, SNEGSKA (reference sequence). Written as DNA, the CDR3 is TGCAGTGCTAGTGGGGACCGCGATGCCTACGAGCAGTACTTC. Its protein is CSASGDRDAYEQYF.

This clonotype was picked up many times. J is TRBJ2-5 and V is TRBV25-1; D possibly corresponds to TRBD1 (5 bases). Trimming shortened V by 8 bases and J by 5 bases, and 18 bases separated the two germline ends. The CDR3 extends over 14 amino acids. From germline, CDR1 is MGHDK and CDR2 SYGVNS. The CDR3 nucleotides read TGTGCCAGCGCCCGGCTTGGGGCAACGGAGACCCAGTACTTC. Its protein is CASARLGATETQYF.

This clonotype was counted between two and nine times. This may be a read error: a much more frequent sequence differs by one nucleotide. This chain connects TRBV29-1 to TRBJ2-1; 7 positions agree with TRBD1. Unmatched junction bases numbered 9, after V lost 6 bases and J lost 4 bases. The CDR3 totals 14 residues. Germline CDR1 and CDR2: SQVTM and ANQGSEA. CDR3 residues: CSVKGAGAYNEQFF. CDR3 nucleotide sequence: TGCAGCGTCAAGGGGGCAGGGGCGTACAATGAGCAGTTCTTC.

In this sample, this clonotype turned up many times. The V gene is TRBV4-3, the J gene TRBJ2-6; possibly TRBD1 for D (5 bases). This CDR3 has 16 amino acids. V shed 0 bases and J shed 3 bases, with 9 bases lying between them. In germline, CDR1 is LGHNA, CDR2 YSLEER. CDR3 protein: CASSQDVGLGANVLTF. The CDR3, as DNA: TGCGCCAGCAGCCAAGATGTGGGGCTTGGGGCCAACGTCCTGACTTTC.

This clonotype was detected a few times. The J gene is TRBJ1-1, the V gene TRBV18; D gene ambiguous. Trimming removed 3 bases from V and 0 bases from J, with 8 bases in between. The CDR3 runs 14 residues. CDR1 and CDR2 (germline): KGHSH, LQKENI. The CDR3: CASSPERLNTEAFF. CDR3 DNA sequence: TGTGCCAGCTCACCGGAGAGGCTGAACACTGAAGCTTTCTTT.

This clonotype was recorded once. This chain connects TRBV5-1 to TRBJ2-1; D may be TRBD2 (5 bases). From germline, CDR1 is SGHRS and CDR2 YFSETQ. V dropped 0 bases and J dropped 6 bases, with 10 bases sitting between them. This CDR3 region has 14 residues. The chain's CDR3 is CASSLVTGINEQFF. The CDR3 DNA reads TGCGCCAGCAGCTTGGTAACGGGGATCAATGAGCAGTTCTTC. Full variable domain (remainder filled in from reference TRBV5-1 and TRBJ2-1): KAGVTQTPRYLIKTRGQQVTLSCSPISGHRSVSWYQQTPGQGLQFLFEYFSETQRNKGNFPGRFSGRQFSNSRSEMNVSTLELGDSALYLCASSLVTGINEQFFGPGTRLTVL.

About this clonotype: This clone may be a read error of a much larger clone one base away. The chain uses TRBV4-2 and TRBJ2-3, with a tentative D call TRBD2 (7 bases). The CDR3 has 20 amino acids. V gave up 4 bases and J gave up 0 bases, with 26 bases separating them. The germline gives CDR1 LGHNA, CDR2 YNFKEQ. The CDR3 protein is CASSLERGRGDPSSTDTQYF. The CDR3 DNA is TGTGCCAGCAGCCTCGAAAGGGGGAGGGGGGACCCCTCTAGCACAGATACGCAGTATTTT.

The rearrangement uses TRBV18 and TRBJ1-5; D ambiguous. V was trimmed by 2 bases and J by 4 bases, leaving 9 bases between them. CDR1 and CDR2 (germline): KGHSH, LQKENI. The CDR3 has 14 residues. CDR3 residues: CASSPRRQNQPQHF. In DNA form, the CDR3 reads TGTGCCAGCTCACCAAGGAGGCAGAATCAGCCCCAGCATTTT.

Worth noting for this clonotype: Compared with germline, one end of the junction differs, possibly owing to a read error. The CDR3 DNA sequence: TGCGGTGCTAGAGATCAGGGCTACACAGATACGCAGTATTTT. This translates into CGARDQGYTDTQYF. This sequence joins TRBV20-1 and TRBJ2-3, with a weak D call TRBD1 (5 bases). The CDR3 runs 14 residues. In germline, CDR1 is DFQATT, CDR2 SNEGSKA (reference sequence).

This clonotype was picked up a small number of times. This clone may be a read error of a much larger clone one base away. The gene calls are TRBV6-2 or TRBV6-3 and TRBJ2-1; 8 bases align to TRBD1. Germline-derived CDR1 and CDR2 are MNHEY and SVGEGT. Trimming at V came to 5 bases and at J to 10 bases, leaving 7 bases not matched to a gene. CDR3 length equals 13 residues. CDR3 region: CASSNGQGYEQFF. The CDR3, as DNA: TGTGCCAGCAGTAACGGACAGGGCTACGAGCAGTTCTTC.

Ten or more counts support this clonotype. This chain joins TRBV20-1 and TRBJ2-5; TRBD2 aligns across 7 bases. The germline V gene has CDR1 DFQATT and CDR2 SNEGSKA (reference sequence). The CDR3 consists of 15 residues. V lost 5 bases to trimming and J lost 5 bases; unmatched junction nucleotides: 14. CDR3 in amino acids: CSACPNWGGRETQYF. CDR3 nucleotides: TGCAGTGCTTGCCCCAATTGGGGAGGGAGGGAGACCCAGTACTTC.

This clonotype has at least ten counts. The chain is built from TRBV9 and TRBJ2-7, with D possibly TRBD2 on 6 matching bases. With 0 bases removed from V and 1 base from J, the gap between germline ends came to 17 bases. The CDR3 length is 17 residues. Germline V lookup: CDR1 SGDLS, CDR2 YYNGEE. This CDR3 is CASSVVPPGERSYEQYF. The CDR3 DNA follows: TGTGCCAGCAGCGTAGTCCCCCCGGGGGAGCGTTCCTACGAGCAGTACTTC.

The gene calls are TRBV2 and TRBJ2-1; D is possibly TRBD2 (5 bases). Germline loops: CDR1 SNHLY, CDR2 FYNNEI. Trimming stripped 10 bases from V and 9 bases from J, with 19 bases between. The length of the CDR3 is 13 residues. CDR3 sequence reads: CAKELGRTGEQFF. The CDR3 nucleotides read TGTGCCAAGGAGCTGGGAAGGACTGGTGAGCAGTTCTTC.

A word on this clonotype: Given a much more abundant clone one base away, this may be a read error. CDR3 nucleotides: TGTGCCAGCAGTCTCCGCTCGGACAGCGGCGAGCAGTACTTC. Its protein product is CASSLRSDSGEQYF. This chain joins TRBV9 and TRBJ2-7; D perhaps matches TRBD1 (6 bases). The V gene's germline CDR1 is SGDLS and CDR2 YYNGEE. This CDR3 is 14 amino acids long. V lost 5 bases to trimming and J lost 6 bases, with 18 bases between them.

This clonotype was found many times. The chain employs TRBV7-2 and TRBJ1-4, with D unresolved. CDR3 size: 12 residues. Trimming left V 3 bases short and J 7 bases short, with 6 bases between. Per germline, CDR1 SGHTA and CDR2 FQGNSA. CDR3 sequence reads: CASSFSPEKLFF. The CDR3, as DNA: TGTGCCAGCAGCTTTTCACCTGAAAAACTGTTTTTT.

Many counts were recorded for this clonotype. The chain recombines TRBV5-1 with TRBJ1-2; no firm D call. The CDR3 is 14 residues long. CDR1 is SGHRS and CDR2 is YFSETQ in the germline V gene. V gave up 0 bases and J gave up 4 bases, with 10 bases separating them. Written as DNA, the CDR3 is TGCGCCAGCAGCTTGGAGGCCGGTACCTATGGCTACACCTTC. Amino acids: CASSLEAGTYGYTF.

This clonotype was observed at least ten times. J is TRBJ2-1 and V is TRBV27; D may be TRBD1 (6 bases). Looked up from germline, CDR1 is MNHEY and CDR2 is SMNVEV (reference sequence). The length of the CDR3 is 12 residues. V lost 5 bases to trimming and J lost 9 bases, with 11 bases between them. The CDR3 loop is CASSAGVSEQFF. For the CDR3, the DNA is TGTGCCAGCAGTGCAGGGGTGAGTGAGCAGTTCTTC.

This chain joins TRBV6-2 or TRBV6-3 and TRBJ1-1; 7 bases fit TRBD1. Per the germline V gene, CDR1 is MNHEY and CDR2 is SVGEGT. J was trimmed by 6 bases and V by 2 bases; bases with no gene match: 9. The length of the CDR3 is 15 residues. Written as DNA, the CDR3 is TGTGCCAGCAGTTACCCGAAGACAGGGAGCCCTGAAGCTTTCTTT. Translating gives CASSYPKTGSPEAFF.

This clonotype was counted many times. In nucleotides, the CDR3 is TGTGCCAGCGTCCAAGGAGCCAAAAACATTCAGTACTTC. It is translated as CASVQGAKNIQYF. V is TRBV6-1 and J is TRBJ2-4; D is uncertain. The CDR3 is 13 amino acids. Trimming pared 8 bases from V and 0 bases from J, leaving 8 bases between. Germline CDR1 and CDR2: MNHNS and SASEGT.

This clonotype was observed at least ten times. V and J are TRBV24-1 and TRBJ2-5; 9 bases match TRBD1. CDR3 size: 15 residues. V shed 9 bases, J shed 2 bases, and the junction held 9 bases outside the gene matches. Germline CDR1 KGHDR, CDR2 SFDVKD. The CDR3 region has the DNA TGTGCCACCGGGACAGGGTGGGAAGATCAAGAGACCCAGTACTTC. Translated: CATGTGWEDQETQYF.

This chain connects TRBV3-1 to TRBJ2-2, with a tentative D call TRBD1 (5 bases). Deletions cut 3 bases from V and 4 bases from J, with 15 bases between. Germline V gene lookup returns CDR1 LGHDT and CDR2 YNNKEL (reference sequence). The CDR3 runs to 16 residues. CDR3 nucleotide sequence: TGTGCCAGCAGCCAGGAGCCTCAGGGTCGCACCGGGGAGCTGTTTTTT. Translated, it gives CASSQEPQGRTGELFF.

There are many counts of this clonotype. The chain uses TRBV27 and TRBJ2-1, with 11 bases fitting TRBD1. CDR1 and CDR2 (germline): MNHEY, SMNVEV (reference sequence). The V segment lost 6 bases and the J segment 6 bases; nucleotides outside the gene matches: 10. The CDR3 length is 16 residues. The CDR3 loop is CASRLLGQGAINEQFF. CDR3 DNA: TGTGCCAGCAGACTACTCGGACAGGGGGCTATCAATGAGCAGTTCTTC.

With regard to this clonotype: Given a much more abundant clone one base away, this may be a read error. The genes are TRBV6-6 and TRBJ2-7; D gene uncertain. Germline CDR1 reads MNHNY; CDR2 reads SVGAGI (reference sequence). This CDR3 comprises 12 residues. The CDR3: CTSSYDVYEQYF. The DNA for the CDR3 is TGTACCAGCAGTTACGACGTCTACGAGCAGTACTTC.

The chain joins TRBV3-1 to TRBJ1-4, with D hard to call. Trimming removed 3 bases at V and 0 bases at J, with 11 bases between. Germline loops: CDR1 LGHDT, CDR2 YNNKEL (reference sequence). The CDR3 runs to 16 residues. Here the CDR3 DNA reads TGTGCCAGCAGCCACATTATCGGCGCAACTAATGAAAAACTGTTTTTT. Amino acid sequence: CASSHIIGATNEKLFF.